Listed here are 21 T cell receptor beta chains from one sample, sequenced in a study of OX40 agonist ivuxolimab in advanced cancers. TCRdb's copy holds only in-frame clones and misses some; the assay was immunoSEQ multiplex PCR. The repertoire holds approximately 25,000 clones, with approximately 90% as singletons. The source material was CD4+ or CD8+ T cells sorted from blood, sampled in a trial of the OX40 agonist ivuxolimab. The receptors shown here come from an adult with an advanced solid tumor such as melanoma, head and neck, liver or kidney cancer.

The gene calls are TRBV6-5 and TRBJ2-7, with D maybe TRBD1 (6 bases). This CDR3 has 14 residues. V shed 2 bases and J shed 2 bases, with 10 bases lying between them. Germline values: CDR1 MNHEY, CDR2 SVGAGI. DNA for the CDR3: TGTGCCAGCAGTTACCGGGACAAGACCTACGAGCAGTACTTC. The encoded protein is CASSYRDKTYEQYF.

V gene TRBV4-1 combines with J gene TRBJ2-1, with 10 bases lining up with TRBD2. The CDR3 spans 15 residues. Per the germline V gene, CDR1 is MGHRA and CDR2 is YSYEKL. V was clipped by 4 bases and J by 2 bases; unmatched bases: 2. DNA for the CDR3: TGCGCCAGCAGCCTCGGACTAGCGGCCTACAATGAGCAGTTCTTC. Translated, it gives CASSLGLAAYNEQFF.

The genes are TRBV5-5 and TRBJ2-5; 10 bases map to TRBD2. The V gene end was trimmed by 1 base and the J gene end by 2 bases; junction bases not matched to a gene: 8. This CDR3 spans 17 amino acids. Per the germline V gene, CDR1 is SGHKS and CDR2 is YYEKEE (reference sequence). CDR3 in amino acids: CASSLPLLAGVQETQYF. The CDR3 DNA follows: TGTGCCAGCAGCTTGCCTCTCCTAGCGGGAGTGCAAGAGACCCAGTACTTC.

V usage is TRBV15 and J usage is TRBJ2-2; D may be TRBD1 (5 bases). The V gene lost 3 bases and the J gene lost 1 base, with 6 bases spanning the gap. CDR3 size: 14 residues. From germline, CDR1 is LNHNV and CDR2 YYDKDF (reference sequence). This chain's CDR3 is CATSSDRNTGELFF. The CDR3 nucleotides are TGTGCCACCAGCAGCGACAGGAACACCGGGGAGCTGTTTTTT.

The gene calls are TRBV30 and TRBJ1-4; 11 nucleotides match TRBD1. Germline V lookup: CDR1 GTSNPN, CDR2 SVGIG (reference sequence). Trimming at V came to 2 bases and at J to 10 bases, leaving 6 bases not matched to a gene. The CDR3 extends over 14 amino acids. The CDR3 loop reads CAWSRGQGEGKLFF. The CDR3 DNA reads as TGTGCCTGGAGTAGGGGACAGGGGGAGGGAAAACTGTTTTTT.

The chain uses TRBV10-1 and TRBJ2-7; D uncertain. V was trimmed by 3 bases and J by 2 bases, leaving 11 bases between them. This CDR3 has 14 amino acids. CDR1 and CDR2 from the germline V gene are WNHNN and SYGVQD (reference sequence). CDR3 loop: CASSDNGIAYEQYF. The CDR3 coding sequence is TGCGCCAGCAGTGATAACGGCATAGCCTACGAGCAGTACTTC.

Regarding this clone: At one of its ends the junction is not consistent with the germline gene, which may arise from a read error. The chain has TRBV7-7 and TRBJ1-2; no reliable D call. Per the germline V gene, CDR1 is SSHAT and CDR2 is FNYEAQ (reference sequence). The CDR3 covers 15 residues. The CDR3 sequence is CASSLVPARNYGYTF. CDR3 nucleotides: TGTGCTAGCAGCTTAGTCCCCGCGAGGAACTATGGCTACACCTTC. The full variable domain, its missing parts supplied by reference TRBV7-7 and TRBJ1-2, is GAGVSQSPRYKVTKRGQDVTLRCDPISSHATLYWYQQALGQGPEFLTYFNYEAQPDKSGLPSDRFSAERPEGSISTLTIQRTEQRDSAMYRCASSLVPARNYGYTFGSGTRLTVV.

The J gene is TRBJ2-7, the V gene TRBV2, with 8 positions matching TRBD2. In germline, CDR1 is SNHLY, CDR2 FYNNEI. CDR3 length: 15 amino acids. V was pared by 4 bases and J by 4 bases, with 9 bases of the junction left unmatched. The CDR3: CASSGGSGREYEQYF. CDR3 bases: TGTGCCAGCAGTGGAGGGAGCGGGAGAGAATACGAGCAGTACTTC. Full variable domain (outside the CDR3, taken from reference TRBV2 and TRBJ2-7): EPEVTQTPSHQVTQMGQEVILRCVPISNHLYFYWYRQILGQKVEFLVSFYNNEISEKSEIFDDQFSVERPDGSNFTLKIRSTKLEDSAMYFCASSGGSGREYEQYFGPGTRLTVT.

This chain links TRBV7-3 with TRBJ1-2; D possibly corresponds to TRBD1 (6 bases). CDR3 length: 13 residues. Germline values: CDR1 SGHTA, CDR2 FQGTGA. V lost 5 bases to trimming and J lost 8 bases, with 15 bases between them. CDR3 sequence reads: CASSVQGRGGYTF. The CDR3 bases are TGTGCCAGCAGCGTTCAGGGGCGAGGCGGCTACACCTTC.

The chain recombines TRBV29-1 with TRBJ2-3; D not resolved. Deletions cut 5 bases from V and 3 bases from J, with 3 bases between. From germline, CDR1 is SQVTM and CDR2 ANQGSEA. This CDR3 spans 10 amino acids. The CDR3 DNA reads TGCAGCGTTCTGACAGATACGCAGTATTTT. Amino acids: CSVLTDTQYF.

The chain is built from TRBV27 and TRBJ1-1; 9 bases fit TRBD1. Germline V gene lookup returns CDR1 MNHEY and CDR2 SMNVEV (reference sequence). V was clipped by 6 bases and J by 1 base; unmatched bases: 9. CDR3 length: 16 amino acids. As DNA, the CDR3 is TGTGCCAGCAGGAGGACAGGGGCCCTACCGAACACTGAAGCTTTCTTT. This sequence encodes CASRRTGALPNTEAFF.

The rearrangement uses TRBV6-1 and TRBJ1-2; TRBD1 is a possible D gene (5 bases). The CDR3 is made up of 13 amino acids. Per the germline V gene, CDR1 is MNHNS and CDR2 is SASEGT. V dropped 3 bases and J dropped 4 bases, with 9 bases sitting between them. For the CDR3, the DNA is TGTGCCAGCAGTGACAGGGTGAGCTATGGCTACACCTTC. Its protein product is CASSDRVSYGYTF.

The V call is TRBV27, the J call TRBJ2-3; D is possibly TRBD2 (7 bases). V lost 2 bases and J 3 bases, leaving 21 bases between the germline ends. From germline, CDR1 is MNHEY and CDR2 SMNVEV (reference sequence). The CDR3 extends over 18 amino acids. The CDR3 bases are TGTGCCAGCAGTTTAAGGGTTGATGGGGGAGGGGGGACAGATACGCAGTATTTT. This encodes CASSLRVDGGGGTDTQYF.

The chain couples TRBV5-1 to TRBJ2-5; tentative D call: TRBD1 (6 bases). Trimming took off 4 bases at V and 3 bases at J, with 10 bases between the two ends. The CDR3 loop spans 13 amino acids. Germline CDR1 is SGHRS and CDR2 is YFSETQ. In DNA form, the CDR3 reads TGCGCCAGCAGCCCAGGACAGAAAGAGACCCAGTACTTC. Translation: CASSPGQKETQYF. The variable domain in full, with the rest retrieved from reference TRBV5-1 and TRBJ2-5, is KAGVTQTPRYLIKTRGQQVTLSCSPISGHRSVSWYQQTPGQGLQFLFEYFSETQRNKGNFPGRFSGRQFSNSRSEMNVSTLELGDSALYLCASSPGQKETQYFGPGTRLLVL.

V and J are TRBV7-8 and TRBJ1-2, with D tentatively TRBD1 (6 bases). CDR1 and CDR2 from the germline V gene are SGHVS and FQNEAQ. CDR3 length: 16 amino acids. V was cut by 1 base and J by 3 bases, with 15 bases left in between. In DNA, the CDR3 is TGTGCCAGCAGCTTAGGCGCCGGGGGCGTGGACTATGGCTACACCTTC. This translates into CASSLGAGGVDYGYTF.

This clone was seen a single time. The chain has TRBV25-1 and TRBJ2-7; D remains unclear. The V end was cut by 2 bases, the J end by 1 base, with 9 bases between. The V gene's germline CDR1 is MGHDK and CDR2 SYGVNS. CDR3 length equals 14 residues. CDR3 coding DNA: TGTGCCAGCAGTGAAAAAGGCAGATCCTACGAGCAGTACTTC. Translated: CASSEKGRSYEQYF.

J is TRBJ2-3 and V is TRBV6-6; weak D call: TRBD2 (6 bases). V was shortened by 0 bases and J by 2 bases, with 12 bases between the two germline ends. The CDR3 sequence is 16 residues long. CDR1 and CDR2 (germline): MNHNY, SVGAGI (reference sequence). The CDR3 DNA is TGTGCCAGCAGTTACTCGGGCCGGGGGTACACAGATACGCAGTATTTT. This translates into CASSYSGRGYTDTQYF.

The gene calls are TRBV5-1 and TRBJ2-7; possible D gene TRBD2, 5 bases. Between the trimmed V and J ends, which lost 0 bases and 10 bases, there was a span of 11 bases. Germline values: CDR1 SGHRS, CDR2 YFSETQ. CDR3 length equals 12 residues. CDR3 in amino acids: CASSLGVREQYF. CDR3 in DNA: TGCGCCAGCAGCTTGGGGGTACGGGAACAGTACTTC.

The chain links TRBV1 to TRBJ1-1. TRBV1 is flagged as a pseudogene. The CDR3 sequence is 15 residues long. The CDR3 nucleotides are TGCACCAGCAGCCCCCTAACGTTGGGGAACACTGAAGCTTTCTTT. It is translated as CTSSPLTLGNTEAFF.

The J gene is TRBJ2-2, the V gene TRBV6-5; TRBD1 aligns across 7 bases. Trimming took 0 bases from V and 6 from J; bases not matched to a gene: 7. This CDR3 is 16 amino acids long. Germline assignment: CDR1 MNHEY and CDR2 SVGAGI. CDR3 sequence (DNA): TGTGCCAGCAGTTACTCTGAGACAGGGTCGCCCGGGGAGCTGTTTTTT. Protein sequence: CASSYSETGSPGELFF.

The CDR3 spells CASSALAGGDEQFF. The CDR3, as DNA: TGTGCCAGCAGTGCGCTAGCGGGAGGCGATGAGCAGTTCTTC. V is TRBV6-1 and J is TRBJ2-1; TRBD2 matches 11 bases. V dropped 4 bases and J dropped 8; count of bases not matched to a gene: 4. Germline V lookup: CDR1 MNHNS, CDR2 SASEGT. The CDR3 sequence is 14 residues long.